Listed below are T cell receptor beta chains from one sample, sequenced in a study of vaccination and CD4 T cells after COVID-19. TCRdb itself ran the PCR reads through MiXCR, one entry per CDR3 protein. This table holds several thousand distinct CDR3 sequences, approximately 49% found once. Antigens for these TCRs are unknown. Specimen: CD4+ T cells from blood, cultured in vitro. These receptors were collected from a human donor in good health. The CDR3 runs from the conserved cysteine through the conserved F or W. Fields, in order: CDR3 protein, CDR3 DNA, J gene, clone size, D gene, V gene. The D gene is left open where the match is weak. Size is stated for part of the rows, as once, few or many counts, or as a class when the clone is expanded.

CDR3: CASSLSGDTQYF
DNA: TGTGCCAGCAGCTTAAGCGGAGATACGCAGTATTTT
J: TRBJ2-3
size: .
D: .
V: TRBV11-3

CDR3: CAWSVRSTEAFF
DNA: TGTGCCTGGAGTGTAAGATCCACTGAAGCTTTCTTT
J: TRBJ1-1
size: .
D: .
V: TRBV30

CDR3: CASSLSPGQGNSPLHF
DNA: TGTGCCAGCAGCCTTTCACCGGGACAGGGCAATTCACCCCTCCACTTT
J: TRBJ1-6
size: few
D: TRBD1
V: TRBV7-2

CDR3: CASSPPSGRAAGELFF
DNA: TGTGCCAGCAGTCCACCTAGCGGGAGGGCCGCCGGGGAGCTGTTTTTT
J: TRBJ2-2
size: few
D: TRBD2
V: TRBV2

CDR3: CASSLNSGGHGYTF
DNA: TGTGCCAGCAGCTTAAATTCAGGGGGCCATGGCTACACCTTC
J: TRBJ1-2
size: few
D: TRBD1
V: TRBV7-2

CDR3: CASSIGTGGSGANVLTF
DNA: TGTGCCAGTAGTATTGGCACAGGGGGCTCTGGGGCCAACGTCCTGACTTTC
J: TRBJ2-6
size: .
D: TRBD1
V: TRBV19

CDR3: CASSFAGLSGDTQYF
DNA: TGTGCCAGCAGCTTCGCGGGACTGAGTGGAGATACGCAGTATTTT
J: TRBJ2-3
size: .
D: .
V: TRBV7-2

CDR3: CASGSYKQETQYF
DNA: TGTGCCAGCGGAAGCTATAAACAAGAGACCCAGTACTTC
J: TRBJ2-5
size: .
D: .
V: TRBV12-3/TRBV12-4

CDR3: CASSEGRKETQYF
DNA: TGTGCCAGCAGTGAGGGTAGGAAAGAGACCCAGTACTTC
J: TRBJ2-5
size: .
D: .
V: TRBV2

CDR3: CASSSRHSRETQYF
DNA: TGTGCCAGCAGTTCTAGACATAGTCGAGAGACCCAGTACTTC
J: TRBJ2-5
size: .
D: .
V: TRBV27

CDR3: CASKASRNNEQFF
DNA: TGTGCCAGCAAGGCGAGTCGGAACAATGAGCAGTTCTTC
J: TRBJ2-1
size: few
D: .
V: TRBV27

CDR3: CASSSRTSNTDTQYF
DNA: TGTGCCAGTAGTTCTCGGACTAGCAACACAGATACGCAGTATTTT
J: TRBJ2-3
size: .
D: TRBD2
V: TRBV19

CDR3: CASSTPLAGINPDTQYF
DNA: TGTGCCAGCAGCACACCGCTAGCGGGAATAAACCCAGATACGCAGTATTTT
J: TRBJ2-3
size: .
D: TRBD2
V: TRBV7-6

CDR3: CASSDRDSTGELFF
DNA: TGTGCCAGCAGTGACCGGGACAGCACCGGGGAGCTGTTTTTT
J: TRBJ2-2
size: once
D: TRBD1
V: TRBV6-4

CDR3: CASSPLRGFSEAFF
DNA: TGTGCCAGCAGCCCCCTGCGGGGCTTCTCTGAAGCTTTCTTT
J: TRBJ1-1
size: .
D: .
V: TRBV5-4

CDR3: CSARPLEGAPLHF
DNA: TGCAGTGCTAGGCCCCTAGAGGGGGCGCCCCTCCACTTT
J: TRBJ1-6
size: .
D: TRBD1
V: TRBV20-1

CDR3: CASSDSGTPGETQYF
DNA: TGTGCCAGCAGTGACTCGGGCACACCCGGAGAGACCCAGTACTTC
J: TRBJ2-5
size: .
D: .
V: TRBV6-4

CDR3: CAWSGGQPNQPQHF
DNA: TGTGCCTGGAGTGGGGGACAGCCCAATCAGCCCCAGCATTTT
J: TRBJ1-5
size: once
D: TRBD1
V: TRBV30

CDR3: CASSTTGHETQYF
DNA: TGTGCCAGTAGTACCACAGGGCACGAGACCCAGTACTTC
J: TRBJ2-5
size: .
D: .
V: TRBV19

CDR3: CASSSLAGGWEQFF
DNA: TGTGCCAGCAGTTCGCTAGCGGGAGGCTGGGAGCAGTTCTTC
J: TRBJ2-1
size: few
D: TRBD2
V: TRBV27

CDR3: CASSFGDGNNGYTF
DNA: TGTGCCAGCAGCTTCGGGGACGGCAACAACGGCTACACCTTC
J: TRBJ1-2
size: .
D: .
V: TRBV7-2

CDR3: CSVPGQGFYGYTF
DNA: TGCAGCGTCCCGGGACAGGGATTTTATGGCTACACCTTC
J: TRBJ1-2
size: once
D: TRBD1
V: TRBV29-1

CDR3: CASSLAIYRQFRAQHF
DNA: TGTGCCAGCAGTTTAGCCATTTACCGCCAATTTAGGGCCCAGCATTTT
J: TRBJ1-5
size: .
D: .
V: TRBV28

CDR3: CSASVISGNTIYF
DNA: TGCAGTGCTTCAGTGATCTCTGGAAACACCATATATTTT
J: TRBJ1-3
size: .
D: .
V: TRBV20-1

CDR3: CASSSSRGGYTF
DNA: TGTGCCAGCAGCTCAAGCAGGGGGGGCTACACCTTC
J: TRBJ1-2
size: .
D: TRBD1
V: TRBV27

CDR3: CASSRPPLGLSSYNEQFF
DNA: TGTGCCAGCAGTCGACCACCGCTGGGCCTTAGCTCCTACAATGAGCAGTTCTTC
J: TRBJ2-1
size: few
D: .
V: TRBV6-1

CDR3: CASSLSSGGGETQYF
DNA: TGTGCCAGCAGCTTATCTAGCGGTGGAGGAGAGACCCAGTACTTC
J: TRBJ2-5
size: few
D: TRBD2
V: TRBV7-7

CDR3: CASSLALAGHGYTF
DNA: TGTGCCAGCAGCTTAGCATTGGCAGGCCATGGCTACACCTTC
J: TRBJ1-2
size: .
D: .
V: TRBV7-2

CDR3: CASSFTGENTEAFF
DNA: TGTGCCAGCAGTTTTACAGGGGAGAACACTGAAGCTTTCTTT
J: TRBJ1-1
size: .
D: TRBD1
V: TRBV12-3/TRBV12-4

CDR3: CASSDHETGIAEAFF
DNA: TGTGCCAGCAGTGACCATGAAACAGGGATCGCTGAAGCTTTCTTT
J: TRBJ1-1
size: .
D: .
V: TRBV2

CDR3: CASSWTRARTNYGYTF
DNA: TGTGCCAGCAGTTGGACCAGAGCGCGGACTAACTATGGCTACACCTTC
J: TRBJ1-2
size: few
D: .
V: TRBV27

CDR3: CAIRGAFRTDTQYF
DNA: TGTGCCATCAGGGGGGCGTTTCGCACAGATACGCAGTATTTT
J: TRBJ2-3
size: .
D: .
V: TRBV10-3

CDR3: CASSLTGGLNTEAFF
DNA: TGCGCCAGCAGCTTGACAGGGGGGTTGAACACTGAAGCTTTCTTT
J: TRBJ1-1
size: .
D: TRBD1
V: TRBV5-1

CDR3: CASRIGPNTGELFF
DNA: TGCGCCAGCAGGATCGGACCAAACACCGGGGAGCTGTTTTTT
J: TRBJ2-2
size: .
D: .
V: TRBV10-1

CDR3: CASSTTGTEFRGGYTF
DNA: TGTGCCAGTAGTACCACCGGGACAGAATTTAGGGGGGGCTACACCTTC
J: TRBJ1-2
size: few
D: TRBD1
V: TRBV19

CDR3: CASRRRTSGTTDTQYF
DNA: TGTGCCAGCAGACGCCGGACTAGCGGGACCACAGATACGCAGTATTTT
J: TRBJ2-3
size: .
D: TRBD2
V: TRBV6-1

CDR3: CASSKLRNEQFF
DNA: TGTGCCAGCAGTAAACTGAGAAATGAGCAGTTCTTC
J: TRBJ2-1
size: .
D: .
V: TRBV6-2/TRBV6-3

CDR3: CAWSVLSGANYGYTF
DNA: TGTGCCTGGAGTGTACTGTCGGGGGCTAACTATGGCTACACCTTC
J: TRBJ1-2
size: .
D: .
V: TRBV30

CDR3: CSASKTGVVTEAFF
DNA: TGCAGTGCTAGCAAAACAGGGGTGGTCACTGAAGCTTTCTTT
J: TRBJ1-1
size: few
D: TRBD1
V: TRBV20-1

CDR3: CASSILIDQPQHF
DNA: TGTGCCAGTAGTATACTAATCGATCAGCCCCAGCATTTT
J: TRBJ1-5
size: few
D: .
V: TRBV19

CDR3: CASSIGGAGDTQYF
DNA: TGTGCCAGTAGTATTGGGGGGGCGGGTGATACGCAGTATTTT
J: TRBJ2-3
size: .
D: .
V: TRBV19

CDR3: CASSHLGQVAGELFF
DNA: TGTGCCAGCAGCCACCTCGGACAGGTGGCCGGGGAGCTGTTTTTT
J: TRBJ2-2
size: .
D: TRBD1
V: TRBV28

CDR3: CASARGNRGVTDTQYF
DNA: TGTGCCTCAGCACGGGGGAATCGGGGGGTTACAGATACGCAGTATTTT
J: TRBJ2-3
size: .
D: TRBD2
V: TRBV2